This TCR beta chain was identified in a study of vaccination effects on CD4 cells after COVID-19. The germline V gene has CDR1 GTSNPN and CDR2 SVGIG (reference sequence). V lost 1 base, J lost 4 bases, and 6 bases stayed unmatched. The CDR3 is 15 residues long. TCRdb's table, derived via immunoSEQ multiplex PCR, lists solely in-frame clones and lacks some. The table records more than 50,000 clones, 80% to 90% of them present only once. Within the ViraFEST assay, antigen-specific CD4+ T cells underwent expansion with viral peptide pools prior to sequencing. It was after 10 days of culture that CD4+ T cells were isolated. Vaccine recipients had no previous SARS-CoV-2 infection; their nucleocapsid antibodies were negative. A note on this clone: Its target is not known.

The chain employs TRBV30 and TRBJ2-5; TRBD1 matches 10 bases. This TCR derives from a human donor who received a COVID-19 vaccine. The sample here was CD4+ T cells from PBMCs cultured with HCoV-229E spike peptides, taken before COVID-19 vaccination. DNA of the CDR3: TGTGCCTGGAGTGGTGGGGACAGGGGTTTAGAGACCCAGTACTTC. The encoded protein is CAWSGGDRGLETQYF.